A single sample is the source of the 20 T cell receptor beta chains below, sequenced in a study of cytomegalovirus exposure and HLA in healthy donors. The data were produced by immunoSEQ multiplex PCR, yet TCRdb's version contains in-frame clones alone and is incomplete. This table has about 170,000 clones, around nine tenths appearing once. Sequencing was carried out using PBMCs. The receptors stem from a woman between 18 and 30 years old in good health and CMV-seronegative.

This clone showed up just once. The rearrangement links TRBV19 to TRBJ1-5; TRBD1 might be the D (6 bases). Between the trimmed V and J ends, which lost 4 bases and 3 bases, there was a span of 16 bases. The CDR3 runs to 16 residues. Germline CDR1 and CDR2: LNHDA and SQIVND (reference sequence). The CDR3 nucleotides read TGTGCCAGTAGTACGGCACTGACAGGCCCCAATCAGCCCCAGCATTTT. It codes for CASSTALTGPNQPQHF.

The chain combines TRBV6-1 with TRBJ2-1, with 10 positions matching TRBD1. CDR3 length equals 14 residues. The J segment lost 4 bases and the V segment lost 8 bases, leaving 5 bases of the junction unmatched. Germline CDR1 is MNHNS and CDR2 is SASEGT. The DNA of the CDR3 is TGTGCCAGCGGACGGGACAGGGGATACAATGAGCAGTTCTTC. Residues: CASGRDRGYNEQFF.

This clone was found once. This chain links TRBV5-8 with TRBJ2-5; the D gene is possibly TRBD2 (5 bases). There are 14 residues in the CDR3. V was trimmed by 1 base and J by 4 bases, leaving 11 bases between them. Per germline, CDR1 SGHTS and CDR2 YDEGEE. The CDR3 nucleotides are TGTGCCAGCAGCTTGAACGGGGATAGAGAGACCCAGTACTTC. The encoded protein is CASSLNGDRETQYF.

The CDR3 DNA reads as TGTGCCAGCAGCTTACGGAGCCAGGGAAACACAGATACGCAGTATTTT. Translated: CASSLRSQGNTDTQYF. This chain joins TRBV11-2 and TRBJ2-3, with D possibly matching TRBD1 (5 bases). Trimming shortened V by 2 bases and J by 2 bases, and 14 bases separated the two germline ends. Germline CDR1 and CDR2: SGHAT and FQNNGV. The CDR3 covers 16 residues.

V usage is TRBV30 and J usage is TRBJ2-3, with TRBD2 matching 8 bases. CDR3 length: 14 residues. Trimming at V came to 2 bases and at J to 6 bases, leaving 7 bases not matched to a gene. Germline values: CDR1 GTSNPN, CDR2 SVGIG (reference sequence). Here the CDR3 reads CAWSRGRGVDTQYF. In nucleotides, the CDR3 is TGTGCCTGGAGTAGAGGGCGGGGGGTTGATACGCAGTATTTT. Variable domain in full (rest from reference TRBV30 and TRBJ2-3): SQTIHQWPATLVQPVGSPLSLECTVEGTSNPNLYWYRQAAGRGLQLLFYSVGIGQISSEVPQNLSASRPQDRQFILSSKKLLLSDSGFYLCAWSRGRGVDTQYFGPGTRLTVL.

The V call is TRBV11-2, the J call TRBJ2-7; a weak D match, TRBD1 (5 bases). Per the germline V gene, CDR1 is SGHAT and CDR2 is FQNNGV. The CDR3 is made up of 11 amino acids. V lost 4 bases and J 5 bases, leaving 6 bases between the germline ends. DNA for the CDR3: TGTGCCAGCAGCTGGGGCGACGAGCAGTACTTC. Its translation: CASSWGDEQYF. The whole variable domain, remainder taken from reference TRBV11-2 and TRBJ2-7, is EAGVAQSPRYKIIEKRQSVAFWCNPISGHATLYWYQQILGQGPKLLIQFQNNGVVDDSQLPKDRFSAERLKGVDSTLKIQPAKLEDSAVYLCASSWGDEQYFGPGTRLTVT.

The V and J genes are TRBV27 and TRBJ1-5; maybe TRBD1 (6 bases). Per germline, CDR1 MNHEY and CDR2 SMNVEV (reference sequence). V lost 2 bases and J lost 5, with 13 bases in between. This CDR3 has 15 residues. CDR3 protein: CASSLVAGDHQPQHF. In DNA form, the CDR3 reads TGTGCCAGCAGTTTAGTGGCAGGGGACCATCAGCCCCAGCATTTT.

The chain employs TRBV28 and TRBJ1-2; TRBD1 is a possible D gene (5 bases). The CDR3 spans 13 residues. Germline V CDR1 and CDR2: MDHEN, SYDVKM. V gave up 2 bases and J gave up 4 bases, with 8 bases separating them. The CDR3 bases are TGTGCCAGCAGTTTAGGGGGAGGCTATGGCTACACCTTC. Translation gives CASSLGGGYGYTF.

The chain carries TRBV18 and TRBJ2-3; 10 bases fit TRBD1. This CDR3 spans 15 amino acids. Per the germline V gene, CDR1 is KGHSH and CDR2 is LQKENI. With 5 bases clipped from V and 10 bases from J, the junction kept 12 bases outside the gene matches. This CDR3 is CASSRDRGASGAQYF. The CDR3 DNA reads TGTGCCAGCTCAAGGGACAGGGGCGCTTCGGGGGCGCAGTATTTT.

V and J are TRBV5-4 and TRBJ2-1; D perhaps matches TRBD1 (6 bases). This CDR3 is built from 12 residues. Trimming took off 4 bases at V and 8 bases at J, with 10 bases between the two ends. Germline-derived CDR1 and CDR2 are SGHNT and YYREEE (reference sequence). The CDR3 coding sequence is TGTGCCAGCAGCCGGACAGTGGATGAGCAGTTCTTC. Protein: CASSRTVDEQFF.

This clone appeared many times. The chain links TRBV28 to TRBJ2-5; 10 bases line up with TRBD1. This CDR3 has 18 amino acids. J was trimmed by 4 bases and V by 4 bases; bases with no gene match: 15. Germline V gene sequence: CDR1 MDHEN, CDR2 SYDVKM. CDR3 coding DNA: TGTGCCAGCAGTTCCGGACAGGGGGAGTCCTCTCAAAGAGAGACCCAGTACTTC. It encodes CASSSGQGESSQRETQYF. Supplemented by reference TRBV28 and TRBJ2-5, the full variable domain reads DVKVTQSSRYLVKRTGEKVFLECVQDMDHENMFWYRQDPGLGLRLIYFSYDVKMKEKGDIPEGYSVSREKKERFSLILESASTNQTSMYLCASSSGQGESSQRETQYFGPGTRLLVL.

This chain links TRBV9 with TRBJ2-3, with TRBD2 matching over 7 bases. The CDR3 length is 15 residues. Germline V lookup: CDR1 SGDLS, CDR2 YYNGEE. J lost 0 bases, V lost 2 bases, and 3 bases had no gene match. Written as DNA, the CDR3 is TGTGCCAGCAGCGTGCTAGCGGCTAGCACAGATACGCAGTATTTT. It encodes CASSVLAASTDTQYF.

The genes are TRBV6-6 and TRBJ2-1; TRBD1 matches at 8 bases. Unmatched junction bases numbered 9, after V lost 4 bases and J lost 7 bases. The CDR3 is 15 amino acids. CDR1 and CDR2 (germline): MNHNY, SVGAGI (reference sequence). CDR3 residues: CASSFTGGSGNEQFF. The CDR3 DNA is TGTGCCAGCAGTTTCACAGGGGGTTCGGGGAATGAGCAGTTCTTC.

This clone appeared a single time. Here the CDR3 reads CATSRDLIGVGGGYTF. In nucleotides, the CDR3 is TGTGCCACCAGCAGAGATCTAATCGGGGTCGGGGGTGGCTACACCTTC. This chain links TRBV15 with TRBJ1-2, with a possible D match to TRBD1 (5 bases). Germline values: CDR1 LNHNV, CDR2 YYDKDF (reference sequence). This CDR3 region has 16 residues. V dropped 0 bases and J dropped 7 bases, with 18 bases sitting between them.

This chain uses TRBV7-2 with TRBJ2-3; D remains ambiguous. The V gene's germline CDR1 is SGHTA and CDR2 FQGNSA. V was shortened by 6 bases and J by 1 base, with 11 bases between the two germline ends. This CDR3 region has 14 residues. The CDR3 region is CASRLKYGTDTQYF. The DNA for the CDR3 is TGTGCCAGCAGACTAAAATACGGCACAGATACGCAGTATTTT.

This chain connects TRBV5-1 to TRBJ2-7; TRBD1 is a possible D gene (6 bases). Trimming removed 6 bases at V and 0 bases at J, with 10 bases between. The CDR3 consists of 13 residues. Germline CDR1 is SGHRS and CDR2 is YFSETQ. Here the CDR3 DNA reads TGCGCCAGCACCCTGGACAGCTCCTACGAGCAGTACTTC. Translated: CASTLDSSYEQYF.

The rearrangement joins TRBV7-6 to TRBJ1-4; 9 bases line up with TRBD1. The CDR3 length is 14 residues. Germline CDR1 is SGHVS and CDR2 is FNYEAQ. With V trimmed by 5 bases and J by 6 bases, 4 bases remained unmatched. The CDR3 DNA follows: TGTGCCAGCAGCCTGGGACAGGGATATGAAAAACTGTTTTTT. It specifies CASSLGQGYEKLFF.

The chain carries TRBV6-5 and TRBJ1-1; tentative D call: TRBD1 (6 bases). CDR3 size: 16 residues. The germline V gene encodes CDR1 MNHEY and CDR2 SVGAGI. Trimming took 0 bases from V and 7 from J, leaving 18 bases between them. This chain's CDR3 is CASSYSMGRGNGEAFF. For the CDR3, the DNA is TGTGCCAGCAGTTACTCGATGGGCAGGGGTAATGGTGAAGCTTTCTTT.

The chain employs TRBV30 and TRBJ1-2; weak D call: TRBD1 (5 bases). This CDR3 comprises 19 residues. Germline V gene data show CDR1 as GTSNPN and CDR2 as SVGIG (reference sequence). Between the trimmed V and J ends, which lost 8 bases and 5 bases, there was a span of 36 bases. The CDR3 DNA follows: TGTGCCACAAGGCAGTCGGGGGGATCCCGGGGAACCGGGTCATATGGCTACACCTTC. Protein: CATRQSGGSRGTGSYGYTF.

J is TRBJ2-3 and V is TRBV5-6; D not resolved. The CDR3 sequence is 15 residues long. Germline V CDR1 and CDR2: SGHDT, YYEEEE. Trimming pared 0 bases from V and 3 bases from J, leaving 11 bases between. The DNA for the CDR3 is TGTGCCAGCAGCTTGGGGCGGCGGAGAACAGATACGCAGTATTTT. Translated, it gives CASSLGRRRTDTQYF.